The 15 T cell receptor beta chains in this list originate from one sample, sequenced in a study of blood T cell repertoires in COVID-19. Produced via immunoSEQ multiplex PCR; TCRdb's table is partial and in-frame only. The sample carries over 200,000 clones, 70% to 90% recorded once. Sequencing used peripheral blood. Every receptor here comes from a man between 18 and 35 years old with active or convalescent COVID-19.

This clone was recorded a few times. CDR3 sequence (DNA): TGTGCCAGCAGCCCCAAGATGGGCCGGCGGAACACTGAAGCTTTCTTT. Protein: CASSPKMGRRNTEAFF. V usage is TRBV14 and J usage is TRBJ1-1, with no clear D. CDR3 length: 16 residues. The ends were cut back, 4 bases at V and 1 base at J, with 16 bases in the middle. The V gene's germline CDR1 is SGHDN and CDR2 FVKESK.

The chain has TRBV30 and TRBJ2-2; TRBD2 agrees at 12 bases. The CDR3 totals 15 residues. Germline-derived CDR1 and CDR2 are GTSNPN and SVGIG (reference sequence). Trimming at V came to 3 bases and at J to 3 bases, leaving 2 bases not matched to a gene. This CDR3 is CAWRTSGSDTGELFF. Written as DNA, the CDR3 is TGTGCCTGGAGGACTAGCGGGAGTGACACCGGGGAGCTGTTTTTT.

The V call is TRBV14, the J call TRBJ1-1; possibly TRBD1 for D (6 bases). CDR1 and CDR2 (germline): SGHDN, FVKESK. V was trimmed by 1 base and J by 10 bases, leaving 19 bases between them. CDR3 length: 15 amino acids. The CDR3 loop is CASSQVLGGAGGAFF. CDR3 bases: TGTGCCAGCAGCCAAGTCTTAGGGGGGGCCGGGGGAGCTTTCTTT.

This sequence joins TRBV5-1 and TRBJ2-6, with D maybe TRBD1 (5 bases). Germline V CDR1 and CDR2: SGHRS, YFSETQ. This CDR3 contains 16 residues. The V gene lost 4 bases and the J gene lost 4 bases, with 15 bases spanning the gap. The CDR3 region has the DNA TGCGCCAGCAGCATGTCCCAGGGTGCAGGGGCCAACGTCCTGACTTTC. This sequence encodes CASSMSQGAGANVLTF.

In DNA, the CDR3 is TGTGCCAGCAGCTTATTTTCGCAGGGGGGACAGCCCCAGCATTTT. Protein sequence: CASSLFSQGGQPQHF. The chain is built from TRBV7-6 and TRBJ1-5, with 7 bases fitting TRBD1. The CDR3 has 15 amino acids. Germline V CDR1 and CDR2: SGHVS, FNYEAQ. V shed 2 bases, J shed 7 bases, and the junction held 8 bases outside the gene matches.

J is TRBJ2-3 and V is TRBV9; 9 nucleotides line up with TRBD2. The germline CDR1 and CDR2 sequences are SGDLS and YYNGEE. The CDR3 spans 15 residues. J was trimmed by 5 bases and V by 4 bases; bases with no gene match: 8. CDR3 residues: CASSPAGGWGDTQYF. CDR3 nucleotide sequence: TGTGCCAGCAGCCCCGCGGGAGGGTGGGGAGATACGCAGTATTTT.

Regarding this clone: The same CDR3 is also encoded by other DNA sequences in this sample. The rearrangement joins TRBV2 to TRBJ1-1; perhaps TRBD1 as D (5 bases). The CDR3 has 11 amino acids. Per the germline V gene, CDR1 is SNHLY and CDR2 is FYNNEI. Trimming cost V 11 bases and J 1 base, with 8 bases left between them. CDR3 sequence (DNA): TGTGCCGCGGGGCAGAACACTGAAGCTTTCTTT. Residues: CAAGQNTEAFF.

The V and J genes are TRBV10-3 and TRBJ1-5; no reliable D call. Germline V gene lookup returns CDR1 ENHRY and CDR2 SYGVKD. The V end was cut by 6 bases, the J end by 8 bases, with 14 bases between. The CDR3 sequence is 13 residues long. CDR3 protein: CAISQSAGEPQHF. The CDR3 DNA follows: TGTGCCATCAGCCAGTCGGCGGGTGAGCCCCAGCATTTT.

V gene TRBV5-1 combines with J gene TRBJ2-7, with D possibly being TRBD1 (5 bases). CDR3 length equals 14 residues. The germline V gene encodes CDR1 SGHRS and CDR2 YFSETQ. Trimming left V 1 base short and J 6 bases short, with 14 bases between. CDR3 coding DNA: TGCGCCAGCAGCTTGTTGGCAGGGCAAAGCGAGCAGTACTTC. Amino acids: CASSLLAGQSEQYF.

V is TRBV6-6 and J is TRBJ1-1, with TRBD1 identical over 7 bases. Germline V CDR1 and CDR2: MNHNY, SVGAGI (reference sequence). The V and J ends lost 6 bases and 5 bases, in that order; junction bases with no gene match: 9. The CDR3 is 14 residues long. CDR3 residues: CASSPERRGTEAFF. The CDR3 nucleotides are TGTGCCAGCAGCCCCGAGCGCAGGGGGACTGAAGCTTTCTTT.

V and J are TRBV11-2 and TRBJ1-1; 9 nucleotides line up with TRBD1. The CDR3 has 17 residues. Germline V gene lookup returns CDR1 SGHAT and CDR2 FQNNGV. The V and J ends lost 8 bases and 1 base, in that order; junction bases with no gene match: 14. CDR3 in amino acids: CASYRGQGSRQNTEAFF. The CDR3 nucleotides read TGTGCCAGCTATCGAGGACAGGGGTCGCGGCAGAACACTGAAGCTTTCTTT.

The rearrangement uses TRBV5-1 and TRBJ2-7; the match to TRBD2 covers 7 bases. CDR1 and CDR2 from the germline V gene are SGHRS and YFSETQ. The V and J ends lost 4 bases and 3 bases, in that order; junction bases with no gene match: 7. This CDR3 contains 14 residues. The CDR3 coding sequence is TGCGCCAGCAGCATCCAAGGGGACTACTACGAGCAGTACTTC. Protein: CASSIQGDYYEQYF.

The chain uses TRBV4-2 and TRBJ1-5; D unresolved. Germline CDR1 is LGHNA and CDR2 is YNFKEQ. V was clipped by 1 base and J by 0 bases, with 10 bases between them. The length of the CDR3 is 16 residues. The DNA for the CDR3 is TGTGCCAGCAGCCAAGGGGGAGGGAATAGCAATCAGCCCCAGCATTTT. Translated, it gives CASSQGGGNSNQPQHF.

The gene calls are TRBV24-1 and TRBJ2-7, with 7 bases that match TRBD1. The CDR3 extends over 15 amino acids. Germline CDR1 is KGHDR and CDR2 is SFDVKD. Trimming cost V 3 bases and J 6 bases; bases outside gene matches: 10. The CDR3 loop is CATSDGDRFFSEQYF. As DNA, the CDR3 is TGTGCCACCAGTGATGGGGACAGATTCTTTAGCGAGCAGTACTTC.

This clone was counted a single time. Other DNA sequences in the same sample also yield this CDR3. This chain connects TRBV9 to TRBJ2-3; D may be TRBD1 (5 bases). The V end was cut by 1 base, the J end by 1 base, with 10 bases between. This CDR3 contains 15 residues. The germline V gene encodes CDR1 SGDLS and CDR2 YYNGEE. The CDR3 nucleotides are TGTGCCAGCAGCGTACGGCAGGGCGGCACAGATACGCAGTATTTT. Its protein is CASSVRQGGTDTQYF.